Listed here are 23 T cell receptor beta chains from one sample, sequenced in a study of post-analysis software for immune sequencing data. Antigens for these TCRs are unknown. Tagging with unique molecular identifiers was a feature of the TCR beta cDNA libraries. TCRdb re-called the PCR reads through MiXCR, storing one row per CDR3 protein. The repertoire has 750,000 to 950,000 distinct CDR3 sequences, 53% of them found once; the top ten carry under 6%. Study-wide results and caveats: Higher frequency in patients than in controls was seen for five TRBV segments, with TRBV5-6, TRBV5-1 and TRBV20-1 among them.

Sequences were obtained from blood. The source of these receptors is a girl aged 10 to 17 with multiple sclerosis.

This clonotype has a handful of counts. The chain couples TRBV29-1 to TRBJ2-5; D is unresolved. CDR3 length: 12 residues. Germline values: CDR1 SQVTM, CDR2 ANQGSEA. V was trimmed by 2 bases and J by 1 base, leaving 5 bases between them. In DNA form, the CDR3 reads TGCAGCGTTGAAAAACTCCAAGAGACCCAGTACTTC. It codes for CSVEKLQETQYF.

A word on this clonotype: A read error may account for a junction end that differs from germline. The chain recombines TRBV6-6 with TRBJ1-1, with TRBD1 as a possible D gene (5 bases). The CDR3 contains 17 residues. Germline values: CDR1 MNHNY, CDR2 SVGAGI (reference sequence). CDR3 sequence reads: CAGRSSIEEVGGTEAFF. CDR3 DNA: TGTGCCGGCAGGAGCTCGATTGAGGAGGTGGGGGGCACTGAAGCTTTCTTT.

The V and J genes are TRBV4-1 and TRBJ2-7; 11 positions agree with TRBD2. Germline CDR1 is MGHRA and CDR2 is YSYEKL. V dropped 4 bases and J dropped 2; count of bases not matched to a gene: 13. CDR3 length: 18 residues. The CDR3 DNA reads TGCGCCAGCAGCCTGCAAACCCTAGCGGGAGGCTTCGCCTACGAGCAGTACTTC. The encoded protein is CASSLQTLAGGFAYEQYF.

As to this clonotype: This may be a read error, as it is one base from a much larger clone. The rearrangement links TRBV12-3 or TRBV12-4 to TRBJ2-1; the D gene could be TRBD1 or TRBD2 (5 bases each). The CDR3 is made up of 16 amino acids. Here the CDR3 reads CASRISGPPTLNEQVF. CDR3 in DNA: TGTGCCAGCAGGATCTCGGGGCCCCCGACTCTGAATGAGCAGGTCTTC.

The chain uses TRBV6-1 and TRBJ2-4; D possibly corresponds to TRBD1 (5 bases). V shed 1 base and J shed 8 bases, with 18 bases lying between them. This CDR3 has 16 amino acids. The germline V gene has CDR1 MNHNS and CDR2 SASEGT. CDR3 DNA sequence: TGTGCCAGCAGTGAAGGGCAGGGCTTGTCCGTGGACATTCAGTACTTC. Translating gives CASSEGQGLSVDIQYF.

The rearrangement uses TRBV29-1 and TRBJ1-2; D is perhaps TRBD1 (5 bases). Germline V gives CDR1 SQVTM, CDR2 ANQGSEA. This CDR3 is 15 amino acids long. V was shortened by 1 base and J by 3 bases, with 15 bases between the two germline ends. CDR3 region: CSVEGRGREDYGYTF. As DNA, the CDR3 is TGCAGCGTTGAAGGAAGGGGCAGGGAAGACTATGGCTACACCTTC.

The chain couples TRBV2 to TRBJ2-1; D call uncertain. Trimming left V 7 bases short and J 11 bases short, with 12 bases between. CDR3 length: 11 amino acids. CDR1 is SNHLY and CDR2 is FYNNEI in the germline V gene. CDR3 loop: CASNYQSQQFF. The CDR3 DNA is TGTGCCAGCAACTACCAGTCTCAGCAGTTCTTC.

The CDR3 bases are TGTGCCACCGACGGGGGGAGCTCCTACAATGAGCAGTTCTTC. It encodes CATDGGSSYNEQFF. The genes are TRBV7-8 and TRBJ2-1, with 7 bases that match TRBD2. Germline V gene data show CDR1 as SGHVS and CDR2 as FQNEAQ. This CDR3 comprises 14 residues. V dropped 10 bases and J dropped 0; count of bases not matched to a gene: 6.

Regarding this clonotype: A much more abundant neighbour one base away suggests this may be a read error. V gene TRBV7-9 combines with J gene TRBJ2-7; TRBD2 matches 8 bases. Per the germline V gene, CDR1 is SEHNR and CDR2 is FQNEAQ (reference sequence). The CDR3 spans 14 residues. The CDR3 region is CVSSLAGTDYEQYF. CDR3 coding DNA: TGTGTCAGCAGCTTAGCGGGGACCGACTACGAGCAGTACTTC.

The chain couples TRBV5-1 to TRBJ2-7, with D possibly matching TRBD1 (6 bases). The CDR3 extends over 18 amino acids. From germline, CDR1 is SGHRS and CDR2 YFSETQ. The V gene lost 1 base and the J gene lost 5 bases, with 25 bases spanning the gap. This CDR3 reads CASSLRSPATGAQDEQYF. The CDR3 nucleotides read TGCGCCAGCAGCTTGCGTTCACCCGCGACAGGTGCACAGGACGAGCAGTACTTC.

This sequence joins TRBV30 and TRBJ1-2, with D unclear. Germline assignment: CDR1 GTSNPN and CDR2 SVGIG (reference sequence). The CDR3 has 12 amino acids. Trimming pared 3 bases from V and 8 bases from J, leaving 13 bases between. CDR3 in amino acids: CAWSPGSSGYTF. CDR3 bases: TGTGCCTGGAGCCCCGGTAGCTCAGGCTACACCTTC.

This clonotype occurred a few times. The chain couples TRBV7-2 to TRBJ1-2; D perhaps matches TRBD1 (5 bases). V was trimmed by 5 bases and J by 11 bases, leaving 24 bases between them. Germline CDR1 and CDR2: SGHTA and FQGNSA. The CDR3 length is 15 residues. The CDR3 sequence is CASSPVRRSWDGYTF. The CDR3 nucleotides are TGTGCCAGCAGCCCCGTAAGGCGTTCGTGGGACGGTTACACCTTC. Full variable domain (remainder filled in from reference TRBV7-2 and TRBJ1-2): GAGVSQSPSNKVTEKGKDVELRCDPISGHTALYWYRQSLGQGLEFLIYFQGNSAPDKSGLPSDRFSAERTGGSVSTLTIQRTQQEDSAVYLCASSPVRRSWDGYTFGSGTRLTVV.

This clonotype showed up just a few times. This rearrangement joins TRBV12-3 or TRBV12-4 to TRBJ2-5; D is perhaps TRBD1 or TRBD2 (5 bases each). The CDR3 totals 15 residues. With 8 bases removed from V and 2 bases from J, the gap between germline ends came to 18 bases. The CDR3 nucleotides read TGTGCCAGCGACGCCCCCGGGGCAGAGCAAGAGACCCAGTACTTC. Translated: CASDAPGAEQETQYF.

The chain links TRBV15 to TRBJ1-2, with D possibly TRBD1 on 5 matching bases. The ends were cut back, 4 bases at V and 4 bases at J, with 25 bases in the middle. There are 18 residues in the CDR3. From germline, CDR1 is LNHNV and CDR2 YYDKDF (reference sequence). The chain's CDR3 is CATSTRLGDPTPCYGYTF. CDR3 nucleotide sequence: TGTGCCACCAGCACACGGTTGGGGGACCCAACCCCCTGCTATGGCTACACCTTC.

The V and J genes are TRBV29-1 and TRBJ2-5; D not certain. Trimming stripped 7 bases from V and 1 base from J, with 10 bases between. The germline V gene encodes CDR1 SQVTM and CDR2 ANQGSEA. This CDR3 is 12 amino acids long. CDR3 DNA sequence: TGCAGCGCAGGTTCCCTCCAAGAGACCCAGTACTTC. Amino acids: CSAGSLQETQYF.

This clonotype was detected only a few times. The CDR3 nucleotides are TGTGCCAGCAGTAACAGAGACGATCAGCCCCAGCATTTT. Its protein product is CASSNRDDQPQHF. The V call is TRBV12-3 or TRBV12-4, the J call TRBJ1-5; D unclear. This CDR3 is 13 amino acids long. With 5 bases removed from V and 5 bases from J, the gap between germline ends came to 10 bases.

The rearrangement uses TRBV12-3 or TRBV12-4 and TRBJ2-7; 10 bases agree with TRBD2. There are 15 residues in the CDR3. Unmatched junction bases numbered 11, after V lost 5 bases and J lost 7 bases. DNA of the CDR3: TGTGCCAGCAGTCCGCCCCTAGCGGGAGTTGAGGAGCAGTACTTC. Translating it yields CASSPPLAGVEEQYF.

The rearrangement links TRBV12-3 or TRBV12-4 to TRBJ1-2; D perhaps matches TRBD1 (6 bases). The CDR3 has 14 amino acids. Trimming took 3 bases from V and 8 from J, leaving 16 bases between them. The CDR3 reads CASSFSGGHVGYTF. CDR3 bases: TGTGCCAGCAGTTTTTCCGGGGGCCATGTGGGCTACACCTTC.

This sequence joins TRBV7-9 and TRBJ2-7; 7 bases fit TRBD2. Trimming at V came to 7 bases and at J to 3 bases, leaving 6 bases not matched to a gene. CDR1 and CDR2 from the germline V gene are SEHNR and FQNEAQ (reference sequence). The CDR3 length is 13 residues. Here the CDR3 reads CASTGTTHYEQYF. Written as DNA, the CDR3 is TGTGCCAGCACCGGGACTACCCACTACGAGCAGTACTTC.

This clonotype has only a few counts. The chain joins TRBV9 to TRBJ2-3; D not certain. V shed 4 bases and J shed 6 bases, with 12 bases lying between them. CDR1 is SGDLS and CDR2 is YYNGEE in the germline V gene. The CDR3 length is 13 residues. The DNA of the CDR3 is TGTGCCAGCAGCACTCCCCCTAGGGATACGCAGTATTTT. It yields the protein CASSTPPRDTQYF.

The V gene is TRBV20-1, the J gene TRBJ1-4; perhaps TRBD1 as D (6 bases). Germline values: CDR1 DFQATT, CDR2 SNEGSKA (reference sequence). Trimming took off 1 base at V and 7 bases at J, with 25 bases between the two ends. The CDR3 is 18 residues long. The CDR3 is CSARVGWGTLGGGEKLFF. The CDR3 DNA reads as TGCAGTGCTAGAGTGGGTTGGGGGACACTCGGAGGGGGTGAAAAACTGTTTTTT.

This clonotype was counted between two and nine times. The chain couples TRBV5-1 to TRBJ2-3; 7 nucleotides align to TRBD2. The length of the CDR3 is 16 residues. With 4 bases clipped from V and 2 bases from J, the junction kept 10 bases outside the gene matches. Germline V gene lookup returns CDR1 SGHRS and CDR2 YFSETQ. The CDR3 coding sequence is TGCGCCAGCAGCGTCGCGGCTAGCGGACCCACAGATACGCAGTATTTT. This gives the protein CASSVAASGPTDTQYF.

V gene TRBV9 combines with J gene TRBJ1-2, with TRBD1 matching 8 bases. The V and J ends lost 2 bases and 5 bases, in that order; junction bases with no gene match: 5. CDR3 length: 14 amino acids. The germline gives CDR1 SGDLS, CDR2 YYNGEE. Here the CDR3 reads CASSVKDRGYGYTF. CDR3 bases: TGTGCCAGCAGCGTCAAAGACAGGGGTTATGGCTACACCTTC.